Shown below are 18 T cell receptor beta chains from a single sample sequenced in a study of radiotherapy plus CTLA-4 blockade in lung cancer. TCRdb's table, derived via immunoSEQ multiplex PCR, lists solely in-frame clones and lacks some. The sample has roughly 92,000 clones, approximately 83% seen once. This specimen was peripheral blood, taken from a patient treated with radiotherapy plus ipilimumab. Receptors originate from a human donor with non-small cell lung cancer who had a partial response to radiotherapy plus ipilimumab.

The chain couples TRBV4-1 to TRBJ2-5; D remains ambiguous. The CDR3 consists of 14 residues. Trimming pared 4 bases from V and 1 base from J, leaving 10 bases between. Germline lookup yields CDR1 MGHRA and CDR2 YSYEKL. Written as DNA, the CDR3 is TGCGCCAGCAGCCCTTCACAATCCCAAGAGACCCAGTACTTC. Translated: CASSPSQSQETQYF.

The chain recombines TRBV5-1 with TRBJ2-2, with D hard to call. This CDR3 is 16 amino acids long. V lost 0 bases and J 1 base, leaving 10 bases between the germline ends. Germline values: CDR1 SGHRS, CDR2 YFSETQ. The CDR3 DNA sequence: TGCGCCAGCAGCTTGGAGTCCGGTTTGAACACCGGGGAGCTGTTTTTT. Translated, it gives CASSLESGLNTGELFF.

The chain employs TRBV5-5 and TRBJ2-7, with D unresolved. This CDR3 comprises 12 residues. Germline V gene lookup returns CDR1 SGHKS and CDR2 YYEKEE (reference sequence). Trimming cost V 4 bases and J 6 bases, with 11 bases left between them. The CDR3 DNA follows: TGTGCCAGCAGCGACCCGTGGGCCGAGCAGTACTTC. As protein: CASSDPWAEQYF. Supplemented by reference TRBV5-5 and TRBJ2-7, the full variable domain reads DAGVTQSPTHLIKTRGQQVTLRCSPISGHKSVSWYQQVLGQGPQFIFQYYEKEERGRGNFPDRFSARQFPNYSSELNVNALLLGDSALYLCASSDPWAEQYFGPGTRLTVT.

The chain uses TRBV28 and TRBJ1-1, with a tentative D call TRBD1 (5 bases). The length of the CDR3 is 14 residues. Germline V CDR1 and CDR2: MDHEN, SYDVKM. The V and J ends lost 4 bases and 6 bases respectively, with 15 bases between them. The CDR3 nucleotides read TGTGCCAGCAGTTATACAGGCGGCCCCCCTGAAGCTTTCTTT. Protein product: CASSYTGGPPEAFF.

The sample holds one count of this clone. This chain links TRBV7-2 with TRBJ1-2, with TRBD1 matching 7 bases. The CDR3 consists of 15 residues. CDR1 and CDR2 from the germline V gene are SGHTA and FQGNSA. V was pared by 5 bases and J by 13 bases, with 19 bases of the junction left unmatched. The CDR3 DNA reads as TGTGCCAGCAGCCCGAGAGCCCTGGACAGGAGGCCTATCACCTTC. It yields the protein CASSPRALDRRPITF. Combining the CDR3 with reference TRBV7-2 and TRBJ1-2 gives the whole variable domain GAGVSQSPSNKVTEKGKDVELRCDPISGHTALYWYRQSLGQGLEFLIYFQGNSAPDKSGLPSDRFSAERTGGSVSTLTIQRTQQEDSAVYLCASSPRALDRRPITFGSGTRLTVV.

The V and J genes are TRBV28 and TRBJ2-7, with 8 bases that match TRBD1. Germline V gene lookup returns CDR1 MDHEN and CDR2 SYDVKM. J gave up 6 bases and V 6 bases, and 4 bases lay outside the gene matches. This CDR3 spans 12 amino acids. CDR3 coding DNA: TGTGCCAGCAGCTTCACAGGGGGCGAGCAGTACTTC. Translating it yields CASSFTGGEQYF. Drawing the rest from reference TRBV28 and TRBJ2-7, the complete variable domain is DVKVTQSSRYLVKRTGEKVFLECVQDMDHENMFWYRQDPGLGLRLIYFSYDVKMKEKGDIPEGYSVSREKKERFSLILESASTNQTSMYLCASSFTGGEQYFGPGTRLTVT.

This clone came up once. Here the CDR3 DNA reads TGCAGCGTTGAACGGGACAGGGGGCTTGGCACAGATACGCAGTATTTT. It codes for CSVERDRGLGTDTQYF. The chain recombines TRBV29-1 with TRBJ2-3; 12 bases line up with TRBD1. V was clipped by 2 bases and J by 1 base; unmatched bases: 4. In germline, CDR1 is SQVTM, CDR2 ANQGSEA. This CDR3 comprises 16 residues.

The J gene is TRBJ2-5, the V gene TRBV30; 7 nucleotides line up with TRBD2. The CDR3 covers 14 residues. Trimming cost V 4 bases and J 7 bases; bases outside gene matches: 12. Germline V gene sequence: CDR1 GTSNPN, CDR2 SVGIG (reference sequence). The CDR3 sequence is CAWNLRGGSGTQYF. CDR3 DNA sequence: TGTGCCTGGAACCTCCGAGGCGGGAGTGGGACCCAGTACTTC.

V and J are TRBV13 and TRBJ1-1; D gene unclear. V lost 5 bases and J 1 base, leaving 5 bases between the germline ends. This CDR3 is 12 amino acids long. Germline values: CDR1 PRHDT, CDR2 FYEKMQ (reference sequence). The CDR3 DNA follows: TGTGCCAGCAGCGGTAGGAACACTGAAGCTTTCTTT. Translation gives CASSGRNTEAFF.

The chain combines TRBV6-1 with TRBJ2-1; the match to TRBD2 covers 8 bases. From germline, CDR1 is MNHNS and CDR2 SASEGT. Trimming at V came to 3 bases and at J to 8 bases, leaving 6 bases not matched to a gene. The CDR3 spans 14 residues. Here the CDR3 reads CASSESGSWDEQFF. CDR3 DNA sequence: TGTGCCAGCAGTGAGAGCGGGAGTTGGGATGAGCAGTTCTTC.

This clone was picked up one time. For the CDR3, the DNA is TGTGCCGAGGCTAGCGGGAGTGAAGAGACCCAGTACTTC. Translating gives CAEASGSEETQYF. This chain joins TRBV2 and TRBJ2-5, with TRBD2 identical over 10 bases. V gave up 11 bases and J gave up 3 bases; unmatched junction bases: 6. This CDR3 has 13 residues. Germline V gene sequence: CDR1 SNHLY, CDR2 FYNNEI.

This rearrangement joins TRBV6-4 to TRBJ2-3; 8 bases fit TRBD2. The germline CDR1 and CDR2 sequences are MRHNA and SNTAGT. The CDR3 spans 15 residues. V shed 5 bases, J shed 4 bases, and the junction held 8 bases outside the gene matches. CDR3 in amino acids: CASSISGSSSDTQYF. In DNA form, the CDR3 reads TGTGCCAGCAGTATAAGCGGGAGTAGTTCAGATACGCAGTATTTT.

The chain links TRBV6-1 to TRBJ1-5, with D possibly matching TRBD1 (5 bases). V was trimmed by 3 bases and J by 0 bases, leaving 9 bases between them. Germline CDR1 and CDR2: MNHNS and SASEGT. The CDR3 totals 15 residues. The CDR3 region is CASSDWTNSNQPQHF. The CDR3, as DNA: TGTGCCAGCAGTGATTGGACAAATAGCAATCAGCCCCAGCATTTT.

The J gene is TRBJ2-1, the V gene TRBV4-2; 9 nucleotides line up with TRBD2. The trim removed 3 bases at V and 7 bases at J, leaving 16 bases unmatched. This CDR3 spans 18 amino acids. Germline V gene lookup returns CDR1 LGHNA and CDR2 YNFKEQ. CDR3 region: CASSQEFPGTSNRNEQFF. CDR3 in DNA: TGTGCCAGCAGCCAGGAGTTTCCCGGGACTAGCAATAGAAATGAGCAGTTCTTC.

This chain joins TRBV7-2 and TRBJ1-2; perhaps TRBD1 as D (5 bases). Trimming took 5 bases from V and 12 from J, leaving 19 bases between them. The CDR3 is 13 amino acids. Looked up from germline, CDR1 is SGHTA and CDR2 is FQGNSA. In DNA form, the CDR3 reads TGTGCCAGCAGCATCCAGGGTTACGTCCCCGACACCTTC. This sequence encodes CASSIQGYVPDTF.

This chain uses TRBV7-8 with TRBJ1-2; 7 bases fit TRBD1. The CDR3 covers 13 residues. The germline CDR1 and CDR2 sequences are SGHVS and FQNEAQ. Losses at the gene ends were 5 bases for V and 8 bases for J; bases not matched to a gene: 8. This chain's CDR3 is CASSAQNRGGYTF. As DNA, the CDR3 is TGTGCCAGCAGCGCCCAGAACAGGGGCGGCTACACCTTC.

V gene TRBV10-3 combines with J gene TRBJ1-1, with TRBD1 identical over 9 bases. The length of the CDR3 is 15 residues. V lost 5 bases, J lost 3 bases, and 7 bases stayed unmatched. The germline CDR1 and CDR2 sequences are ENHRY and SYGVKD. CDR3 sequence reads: CAISSWTGADTEAFF. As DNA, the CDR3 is TGTGCCATCAGTTCTTGGACAGGGGCTGACACTGAAGCTTTCTTT.

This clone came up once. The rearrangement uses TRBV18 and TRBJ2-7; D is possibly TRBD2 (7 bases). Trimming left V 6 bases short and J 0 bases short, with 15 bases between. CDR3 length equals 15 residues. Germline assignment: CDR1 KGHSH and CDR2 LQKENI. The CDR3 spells CASSSSGGASYEQYF. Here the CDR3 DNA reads TGTGCCAGCTCCTCCTCTGGGGGGGCCTCCTACGAGCAGTACTTC. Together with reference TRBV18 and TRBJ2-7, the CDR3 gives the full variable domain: NAGVMQNPRHLVRRRGQEARLRCSPMKGHSHVYWYRQLPEEGLKFMVYLQKENIIDESGMPKERFSAEFPKEGPSILRIQQVVRGDSAAYFCASSSSGGASYEQYFGPGTRLTVT.